These 29 T cell receptor beta chains were sequenced from one sample in a study of radiation and T cells in renal cell carcinoma. Time point indicated: baseline pretreatment blood. Treatment denoted: 15 Gy SBRT to primary tumor, nephrectomy 4 weeks later. Profiled with immunoSEQ multiplex PCR; TCRdb holds only in-frame clones, not every one. This sample has approximately 140,000 clones, with around 78% found just once. The specimen comprised blood, sampled from a patient whose treatment included radiotherapy and nephrectomy. The source of these receptors is a woman aged 45-60 years with renal cell carcinoma.

This sequence joins TRBV27 and TRBJ2-4; TRBD1 aligns across 12 bases. Per the germline V gene, CDR1 is MNHEY and CDR2 is SMNVEV (reference sequence). This CDR3 region has 15 residues. The trim removed 3 bases at V and 6 bases at J, leaving 3 bases unmatched. The CDR3: CASSFRDRGRNIQYF. The DNA of the CDR3 is TGTGCCAGCAGTTTCCGGGACAGGGGGCGAAACATTCAGTACTTC.

The rearrangement uses TRBV15 and TRBJ1-1; D ambiguous. The CDR3 is made up of 13 amino acids. Germline values: CDR1 LNHNV, CDR2 YYDKDF (reference sequence). Trimming pared 3 bases from V and 4 bases from J, leaving 9 bases between. The CDR3 DNA sequence: TGTGCCACCAGCAGCTCCCTTGGCACTGAAGCTTTCTTT. Its protein is CATSSSLGTEAFF.

This clone was observed a single time. A junction boundary mismatches the germline segment, possibly from a read error. The chain uses TRBV6-5 and TRBJ2-7, with 15 nucleotides matching TRBD2. Per the germline V gene, CDR1 is MNHEY and CDR2 is SVGAGI. The CDR3 extends over 13 amino acids. CDR3 sequence (DNA): TGTGCCAGCACCGGACTAGCGGGAGGGCCGTCGTGGTTC. It translates to CASTGLAGGPSWF.

The gene calls are TRBV10-1 and TRBJ1-6; the D is unclear. Germline V gene lookup returns CDR1 WNHNN and CDR2 SYGVQD (reference sequence). V was cut by 10 bases and J by 7 bases, with 14 bases left in between. CDR3 length: 13 residues. CDR3 in amino acids: CATSPSWNSPLHF. DNA of the CDR3: TGCGCCACCTCCCCCAGCTGGAATTCACCCCTCCACTTT.

The gene calls are TRBV30 and TRBJ1-2; D is perhaps TRBD1 (5 bases). This CDR3 spans 13 amino acids. CDR1 and CDR2 (germline): GTSNPN, SVGIG (reference sequence). V shed 0 bases and J shed 2 bases, with 7 bases lying between them. In DNA, the CDR3 is TGTGCCTGGAGTGTAAGACAGAACTATGGCTACACCTTC. This encodes CAWSVRQNYGYTF.

Regarding this clone: The same CDR3 also results from other DNA sequences found in this sample. V is TRBV9 and J is TRBJ1-2; D is possibly TRBD1 (6 bases). This CDR3 spans 15 amino acids. V dropped 0 bases and J dropped 1 base, with 10 bases sitting between them. Germline V gene data show CDR1 as SGDLS and CDR2 as YYNGEE. The CDR3 DNA follows: TGTGCCAGCAGCGTAGGGGGGCCGAGTAACTATGGCTACACCTTC. Translation: CASSVGGPSNYGYTF.

This clone was detected a few times. The chain carries TRBV9 and TRBJ2-7; D unclear. V lost 3 bases and J 0 bases, leaving 10 bases between the germline ends. From germline, CDR1 is SGDLS and CDR2 YYNGEE. CDR3 size: 14 residues. The CDR3 DNA is TGTGCCAGCAGCGCCGCCCAGAGCTCCTACGAGCAGTACTTC. It translates to CASSAAQSSYEQYF.

V and J are TRBV5-4 and TRBJ1-4; 7 bases agree with TRBD1. Trimming cost V 3 bases and J 2 bases; bases outside gene matches: 4. Looked up from germline, CDR1 is SGHNT and CDR2 is YYREEE (reference sequence). The CDR3 length is 15 residues. The CDR3 loop reads CASSSPTGTNEKLFF. In nucleotides, the CDR3 is TGTGCCAGCAGCTCTCCGACAGGGACTAATGAAAAACTGTTTTTT.

The chain is built from TRBV7-2 and TRBJ1-5, with D possibly being TRBD1 (5 bases). The CDR3 sequence is 14 residues long. CDR1 and CDR2 (germline): SGHTA, FQGNSA. The V end was cut by 5 bases, the J end by 3 bases, with 11 bases between. The CDR3 here is CASSGREANQPQHF. Written as DNA, the CDR3 is TGTGCCAGCAGCGGCAGGGAGGCCAATCAGCCCCAGCATTTT.

The genes are TRBV18 and TRBJ1-1; D not resolved. Germline assignment: CDR1 KGHSH and CDR2 LQKENI. The germline V and J ends were trimmed by 0 bases and 1 base, with 6 bases remaining between them. The CDR3 extends over 14 amino acids. The CDR3 sequence: CASSPPLGNTEAFF. The DNA for the CDR3 is TGTGCCAGCTCACCACCTCTGGGGAACACTGAAGCTTTCTTT.

This clone was recorded only once. The rearrangement joins TRBV7-6 to TRBJ2-3; 9 bases are a match to TRBD2. V shed 2 bases and J 3 bases; nucleotides not matched to a gene: 6. The germline gives CDR1 SGHVS, CDR2 FNYEAQ. The length of the CDR3 is 16 residues. The CDR3 sequence is CASSLTAGGVTDTQYF. The CDR3 DNA is TGTGCCAGCAGCTTAACGGCGGGAGGGGTTACAGATACGCAGTATTTT.

This clone was observed a handful of times. The chain joins TRBV5-1 to TRBJ1-1; maybe TRBD1 (6 bases). CDR1 and CDR2 (germline): SGHRS, YFSETQ. V was trimmed by 4 bases and J by 0 bases, leaving 16 bases between them. This CDR3 is 16 amino acids long. CDR3 amino acids: CASSLGTLTMNTEAFF. In DNA, the CDR3 is TGCGCCAGCAGCCTTGGGACACTTACAATGAACACTGAAGCTTTCTTT.

This chain connects TRBV15 to TRBJ2-7, with 10 bases fitting TRBD2. This CDR3 is 17 amino acids long. Germline trimming cut 5 bases from V and 4 bases from J; bases unmatched to any gene: 14. The germline V gene encodes CDR1 LNHNV and CDR2 YYDKDF (reference sequence). DNA for the CDR3: TGTGCCACCAGCCAAACCTGGGCTAGCGGGGGCTTTTACGAGCAGTACTTC. This sequence encodes CATSQTWASGGFYEQYF. Supplemented by reference TRBV15 and TRBJ2-7, the full variable domain reads DAMVIQNPRYQVTQFGKPVTLSCSQTLNHNVMYWYQQKSSQAPKLLFHYYDKDFNNEADTPDNFQSRRPNTSFCFLDIRSPGLGDTAMYLCATSQTWASGGFYEQYFGPGTRLTVT.

V usage is TRBV18 and J usage is TRBJ1-1; D is unresolved. The V gene's germline CDR1 is KGHSH and CDR2 LQKENI. Trimming took 5 bases from V and 1 from J, leaving 14 bases between them. The CDR3 is 15 amino acids. CDR3 coding DNA: TGTGCCAGCTCAATCCGGGTTAACACGAACACTGAAGCTTTCTTT. The encoded protein is CASSIRVNTNTEAFF.

This clone was recorded only once. Written as DNA, the CDR3 is TGTGCCAGCAGCCCAGAGGTGGTAAAACCTCAACAGTTCGAGCAGTACTTC. It is translated as CASSPEVVKPQQFEQYF. The J gene is TRBJ2-7, the V gene TRBV4-2; D is uncertain. Germline V gene lookup returns CDR1 LGHNA and CDR2 YNFKEQ. The CDR3 length is 17 residues. V lost 4 bases and J lost 6, with 25 bases in between.

The chain employs TRBV9 and TRBJ2-7, with a weak D call TRBD2 (7 bases). The germline gives CDR1 SGDLS, CDR2 YYNGEE. The germline V and J ends were trimmed by 0 bases and 5 bases, with 24 bases remaining between them. The length of the CDR3 is 18 residues. The CDR3: CASSVEGGGNNILHEQYF. The CDR3, as DNA: TGTGCCAGCAGCGTAGAGGGAGGGGGGAACAACATCCTCCACGAGCAGTACTTC.

The chain recombines TRBV18 with TRBJ2-1, with no clear D. The CDR3 extends over 15 amino acids. Germline-derived CDR1 and CDR2 are KGHSH and LQKENI. With 6 bases removed from V and 7 bases from J, the gap between germline ends came to 19 bases. In DNA, the CDR3 is TGTGCCAGCTCCCACAGCGACCCGGCAGTAAATGAGCAGTTCTTC. Translating it yields CASSHSDPAVNEQFF.

This chain links TRBV2 with TRBJ2-7; 7 nucleotides align to TRBD1. V was clipped by 7 bases and J by 2 bases; unmatched bases: 11. Looked up from germline, CDR1 is SNHLY and CDR2 is FYNNEI. The CDR3 is made up of 15 amino acids. The CDR3 spells CASNLDRAVTYEQYF. CDR3 nucleotide sequence: TGTGCCAGCAACCTAGACAGGGCCGTGACCTACGAGCAGTACTTC.

This chain links TRBV21-1 with TRBJ2-7; the table names TRBD1, a call not compared with the DNA. TRBV21-1 represents a pseudogene. The CDR3 runs to 14 residues. The CDR3 DNA reads TGTGCCATCCCCTGGACAAGGGTCTCCTACGAGCAGTACTTC. This translates into CAIPWTRVSYEQYF.

V usage is TRBV18 and J usage is TRBJ1-1; D ambiguous. Looked up from germline, CDR1 is KGHSH and CDR2 is LQKENI. With 3 bases removed from V and 3 bases from J, the gap between germline ends came to 8 bases. This CDR3 spans 13 amino acids. The chain's CDR3 is CASSPNPDTEAFF. For the CDR3, the DNA is TGTGCCAGCTCACCTAACCCGGACACTGAAGCTTTCTTT. Looking up the rest from reference TRBV18 and TRBJ1-1 gives the full variable domain: NAGVMQNPRHLVRRRGQEARLRCSPMKGHSHVYWYRQLPEEGLKFMVYLQKENIIDESGMPKERFSAEFPKEGPSILRIQQVVRGDSAAYFCASSPNPDTEAFFGQGTRLTVV.

The rearrangement uses TRBV5-1 and TRBJ2-7; 7 bases align to TRBD1. The CDR3 is 14 amino acids. Per the germline V gene, CDR1 is SGHRS and CDR2 is YFSETQ. V lost 4 bases to trimming and J lost 0 bases; unmatched junction nucleotides: 4. The DNA of the CDR3 is TGCGCCAGCAGCCTAGGGACAGACTCCTACGAGCAGTACTTC. Translating it yields CASSLGTDSYEQYF.

This chain joins TRBV4-2 and TRBJ1-4; TRBD1 matches at 7 bases. The junction had 6 bases not matched to a gene; V was cut back by 0 bases and J by 8 bases. In germline, CDR1 is LGHNA, CDR2 YNFKEQ. This CDR3 is built from 15 residues. The DNA for the CDR3 is TGTGCCAGCAGCCAAGAGGGGGACAGTAGGGAAAAACTGTTTTTT. As protein: CASSQEGDSREKLFF.

The chain carries TRBV7-2 and TRBJ2-7; tentative D call: TRBD2 (5 bases). The CDR3 contains 12 residues. Trimming stripped 1 base from V and 9 bases from J, with 10 bases between. Germline V gene lookup returns CDR1 SGHTA and CDR2 FQGNSA. CDR3 sequence: CASSLEGAVQYF. CDR3 bases: TGTGCCAGCAGCTTAGAGGGAGCTGTGCAGTACTTC.

The chain has TRBV19 and TRBJ2-6; D is possibly TRBD2 (6 bases). V was cut by 1 base and J by 3 bases, with 10 bases left in between. CDR1 and CDR2 (germline): LNHDA, SQIVND (reference sequence). CDR3 size: 16 residues. The CDR3: CASSIGGGVGANVLTF. As DNA, the CDR3 is TGTGCCAGTAGTATAGGAGGAGGGGTTGGGGCCAACGTCCTGACTTTC.

This chain uses TRBV10-3 with TRBJ2-5, with 9 bases that match TRBD1. The CDR3 is 15 residues long. V shed 2 bases, J shed 5 bases, and the junction held 6 bases outside the gene matches. The germline gives CDR1 ENHRY, CDR2 SYGVKD. CDR3 sequence (DNA): TGTGCCATCAGTGAGGTTACAGGGGGCGAGGAGACCCAGTACTTC. It is translated as CAISEVTGGEETQYF.

The genes are TRBV19 and TRBJ2-3, with 8 bases identical to TRBD1. This CDR3 contains 14 residues. Germline trimming cut 10 bases from V and 3 bases from J; bases unmatched to any gene: 9. Germline CDR1 reads LNHDA; CDR2 reads SQIVND (reference sequence). The chain's CDR3 is CATKDRGWTDTQYF. CDR3 sequence (DNA): TGTGCCACAAAAGACAGGGGTTGGACAGATACGCAGTATTTT. The full variable domain, rest sourced from reference TRBV19 and TRBJ2-3, is DGGITQSPKYLFRKEGQNVTLSCEQNLNHDAMYWYRQDPGQGLRLIYYSQIVNDFQKGDIAEGYSVSREKKESFPLTVTSAQKNPTAFYLCATKDRGWTDTQYFGPGTRLTVL.

The chain employs TRBV7-9 and TRBJ1-4, with D uncertain. The CDR3 contains 14 residues. Germline CDR1 SEHNR, CDR2 FQNEAQ (reference sequence). V dropped 2 bases and J dropped 2 bases, with 6 bases sitting between them. DNA for the CDR3: TGTGCCAGCAGCTTAAGGGTTACTAATGAAAAACTGTTTTTT. Its translation is CASSLRVTNEKLFF.

To note about this clone: At one end, the junction sequence differs from germline, possibly due to a read error. V and J are TRBV7-7 and TRBJ1-2; a weak D match, TRBD1 (6 bases). There are 12 residues in the CDR3. Per germline, CDR1 SSHAT and CDR2 FNYEAQ (reference sequence). The DNA of the CDR3 is TGTGCCAGCAGCCCCATCCGGACAGCCCAGGGCTTC. It codes for CASSPIRTAQGF.

This clone was seen only once. The chain links TRBV4-2 to TRBJ2-5, with D perhaps matching TRBD1 (5 bases). CDR1 LGHNA and CDR2 YNFKEQ come from the germline V gene. The germline V and J ends were trimmed by 0 bases and 3 bases, with 8 bases remaining between them. The CDR3 contains 14 residues. The CDR3 sequence is CASSQEGAEETQYF. The CDR3 bases are TGTGCCAGCAGCCAAGAAGGGGCGGAAGAGACCCAGTACTTC.